Listed here are 15 T cell receptor beta chains from one sample, sequenced in a study of blood T cell repertoires in COVID-19 (dated by TCRdb to 2019 to 2021). The library was produced with the immunoSEQ multiplex PCR assay. This is the immuneACCESS table as TCRdb keeps it, with only in-frame sequences that have V and J called. A part of the clones is gone; compared with another copy, unresolved V genes explain less than half, and the rest is unexplained. Present in this sample are fewer than 300,000 clones, 90% to 95% of which were seen just once. The top ten constitute 2.2% of the sample. Sequenced: peripheral blood. All receptors derive from a woman aged 25 to 39 with COVID-19, enrolled during active disease.

This chain connects TRBV6-6 to TRBJ2-7; 7 nucleotides align to TRBD1. CDR1 and CDR2 (germline): MNHNY, SVGAGI (reference sequence). V was clipped by 4 bases and J by 4 bases; unmatched bases: 7. This CDR3 has 14 residues. CDR3 coding DNA: TGTGCCAGCAGTTCCGCAAACAGGGGTTACGAGCAGTACTTC. As protein: CASSSANRGYEQYF.

The chain is built from TRBV30 and TRBJ1-2, with no clear D. With 3 bases removed from V and 3 bases from J, the gap between germline ends came to 8 bases. The CDR3 is 12 amino acids. Germline lookup yields CDR1 GTSNPN and CDR2 SVGIG (reference sequence). CDR3 in amino acids: CAWRDTYYGYTF. The CDR3 DNA sequence: TGTGCCTGGAGAGACACGTACTATGGCTACACCTTC.

Of note for this clone: The sample contains more than one DNA sequence encoding this CDR3. The gene calls are TRBV11-2 and TRBJ2-1; no reliable D call. CDR1 SGHAT and CDR2 FQNNGV come from the germline V gene. Trimming took off 3 bases at V and 0 bases at J, with 6 bases between the two ends. This CDR3 is built from 14 residues. CDR3 bases: TGTGCCAGCAGCTTTAGGAGCTCCTACAATGAGCAGTTCTTC. This sequence encodes CASSFRSSYNEQFF.

The rearrangement uses TRBV9 and TRBJ2-7; the match to TRBD1 covers 7 bases. Trimming removed 3 bases from V and 0 bases from J; junction bases left unmatched: 6. The CDR3 contains 15 residues. Germline V gives CDR1 SGDLS, CDR2 YYNGEE. In nucleotides, the CDR3 is TGTGCCAGCAGCGCGGGACAGAGCAGCTCCTACGAGCAGTACTTC. Translating it yields CASSAGQSSSYEQYF.

This sequence joins TRBV19 and TRBJ2-3, with D perhaps matching TRBD2 (6 bases). The germline V gene has CDR1 LNHDA and CDR2 SQIVND (reference sequence). The V end was cut by 2 bases, the J end by 1 base, with 13 bases between. The CDR3 spans 16 residues. CDR3 loop: CASSITSGGGTDTQYF. For the CDR3, the DNA is TGTGCCAGTAGTATAACTTCCGGGGGTGGCACAGATACGCAGTATTTT. The whole variable domain, filled in from reference TRBV19 and TRBJ2-3, reads DGGITQSPKYLFRKEGQNVTLSCEQNLNHDAMYWYRQDPGQGLRLIYYSQIVNDFQKGDIAEGYSVSREKKESFPLTVTSAQKNPTAFYLCASSITSGGGTDTQYFGPGTRLTVL.

The chain employs TRBV18 and TRBJ2-5, with 8 bases fitting TRBD1. The germline V gene has CDR1 KGHSH and CDR2 LQKENI. The J segment lost 4 bases and the V segment lost 2 bases, leaving 0 bases of the junction unmatched. This CDR3 region has 13 residues. Here the CDR3 reads CASSPGTGETQYF. DNA of the CDR3: TGTGCCAGCTCACCAGGGACAGGAGAGACCCAGTACTTC.

The chain links TRBV27 to TRBJ2-5; 16 bases match TRBD2. The ends lost 3 bases at V and 4 bases at J; junction bases unmatched: 5. This CDR3 is built from 17 residues. Germline lookup yields CDR1 MNHEY and CDR2 SMNVEV (reference sequence). The CDR3 loop reads CASSFLGTSGRGETQYF. As DNA, the CDR3 is TGTGCCAGCAGTTTCCTGGGGACTAGCGGGAGGGGAGAGACCCAGTACTTC.

This chain connects TRBV3-1 (or the pseudogene TRBV3-2) to TRBJ1-5, with 7 bases that match TRBD1. From germline, CDR1 is LGHDT and CDR2 YNNKEL (reference sequence). This CDR3 spans 14 amino acids. With 3 bases clipped from V and 7 bases from J, the junction kept 6 bases outside the gene matches. Here the CDR3 reads CASSHGTAEQPQHF. The DNA of the CDR3 is TGTGCCAGCAGCCATGGGACAGCGGAGCAGCCCCAGCATTTT.

V usage is TRBV7-9 and J usage is TRBJ2-7; 9 nucleotides line up with TRBD1. Germline values: CDR1 SEHNR, CDR2 FQNEAQ (reference sequence). This CDR3 spans 15 amino acids. V trimming: 5 bases; J trimming: 0 bases; junction bases outside the gene matches: 5. The CDR3 reads CASSGPGQGSYEQYF. As DNA, the CDR3 is TGTGCCAGCAGCGGCCCGGGACAGGGCTCCTACGAGCAGTACTTC.

The chain carries TRBV19 and TRBJ1-1, with 7 bases aligning to TRBD1. The CDR3 runs to 14 residues. The germline V gene encodes CDR1 LNHDA and CDR2 SQIVND (reference sequence). Trimming at V came to 0 bases and at J to 5 bases, leaving 3 bases not matched to a gene. CDR3 DNA sequence: TGTGCCAGTAGTATAGATACAGGGGTAACTGAAGCTTTCTTT. The encoded protein is CASSIDTGVTEAFF.

CDR3 bases: TGTGCCAGCAGTCTACGACAGGGAGTACAGACCCAGTACTTC. Amino acids: CASSLRQGVQTQYF. The V gene is TRBV28, the J gene TRBJ2-5; 7 nucleotides align to TRBD1. CDR1 is MDHEN and CDR2 is SYDVKM in the germline V gene. This CDR3 contains 14 residues. Germline trimming cut 5 bases from V and 6 bases from J; bases unmatched to any gene: 9. Full variable domain (remainder filled in from reference TRBV28 and TRBJ2-5): DVKVTQSSRYLVKRTGEKVFLECVQDMDHENMFWYRQDPGLGLRLIYFSYDVKMKEKGDIPEGYSVSREKKERFSLILESASTNQTSMYLCASSLRQGVQTQYFGPGTRLLVL.

This chain uses TRBV5-1 with TRBJ1-6; TRBD1 matches 8 bases. Germline V CDR1 and CDR2: SGHRS, YFSETQ. V lost 4 bases, J lost 10 bases, and 4 bases stayed unmatched. The CDR3 sequence is 13 residues long. CDR3 bases: TGCGCCAGCAGCCCGGACAGGGTCTCACCCCTCCACTTT. It encodes CASSPDRVSPLHF.

The chain links TRBV28 to TRBJ2-6; 11 bases agree with TRBD1. CDR1 MDHEN and CDR2 SYDVKM come from the germline V gene. CDR3 size: 16 residues. V lost 6 bases and J lost 3; bases outside the gene matches: 4. CDR3 bases: TGTGCCAGCAGCAGGGACAGGGGGTATGGGGCCAACGTCCTGACTTTC. Translation: CASSRDRGYGANVLTF.

The chain joins TRBV5-6 to TRBJ1-5; D possibly corresponds to TRBD1 (5 bases). Germline V gives CDR1 SGHDT, CDR2 YYEEEE. V was trimmed by 2 bases and J by 0 bases, leaving 9 bases between them. This CDR3 is built from 15 residues. The CDR3 protein is CASSFCRVSNQPQHF. The CDR3 coding sequence is TGTGCCAGCAGCTTCTGCAGGGTTAGCAATCAGCCCCAGCATTTT.

This clone occurred a few times. This chain links TRBV6-1 with TRBJ1-5; the D gene is possibly TRBD1 (6 bases). Germline V lookup: CDR1 MNHNS, CDR2 SASEGT. The V end was cut by 1 base, the J end by 7 bases, with 14 bases between. The CDR3 totals 15 residues. CDR3 amino acids: CASSEGSAGGQPQHF. CDR3 nucleotide sequence: TGTGCCAGCAGTGAAGGGTCGGCGGGGGGCCAGCCCCAGCATTTT.